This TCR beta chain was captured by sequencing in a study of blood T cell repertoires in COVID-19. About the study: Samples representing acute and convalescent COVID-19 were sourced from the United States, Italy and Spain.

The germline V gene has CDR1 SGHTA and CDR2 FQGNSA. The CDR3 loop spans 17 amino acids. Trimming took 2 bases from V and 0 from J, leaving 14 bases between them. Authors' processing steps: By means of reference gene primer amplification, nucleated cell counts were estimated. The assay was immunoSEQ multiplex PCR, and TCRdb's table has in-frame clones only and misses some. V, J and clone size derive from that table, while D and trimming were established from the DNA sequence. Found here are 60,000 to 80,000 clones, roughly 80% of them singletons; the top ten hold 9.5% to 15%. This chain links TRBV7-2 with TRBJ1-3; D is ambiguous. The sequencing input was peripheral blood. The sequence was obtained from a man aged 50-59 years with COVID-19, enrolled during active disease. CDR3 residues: CASSLNPGLYSGNTIYF. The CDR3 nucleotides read TGTGCCAGCAGCTTAAATCCAGGCCTCTACTCTGGAAACACCATATATTTT.